This T cell receptor beta chain was sequenced in a study of blood T cell repertoires in COVID-19. Across the study: Acute-phase and convalescent COVID-19 samples originated in the United States, Italy and Spain. Sources were T cells, B-cell-depleted T cells, or PBMCs; the material itself was cDNA or gDNA.

In the source study's methods: Amplification from reference gene primers served as the basis for estimated nucleated cell counts. The assay was immunoSEQ multiplex PCR, and TCRdb's table has in-frame clones only and misses some. V, J and clone size are those of that table, while D and trimming were read from the DNA. The table lists 200,000 to 250,000 clones, 85% of them singletons. The germline V gene has CDR1 SQVTM and CDR2 ANQGSEA. The CDR3 is 14 amino acids. The V and J ends lost 6 bases and 0 bases respectively, with 14 bases between them. During active infection, Seattle patients enrolled and were then monitored through disease. In its sample, this clone was seen once.

This chain links TRBV29-1 with TRBJ1-1; tentatively, D is TRBD1 (5 bases). Sequences were obtained from peripheral blood. This clonotype was obtained from a woman between 70 and 85 years old with COVID-19, enrolled during active disease. CDR3 bases: TGCAGCGTAGTTTTGGGGCAGCTGAACACTGAAGCTTTCTTT. Its translation is CSVVLGQLNTEAFF.